This T cell receptor beta chain was recovered during a study of regulatory T cells in long-lasting Graves disease. Study in general: Persistent Graves' disease meant over 5 years of antithyroid drugs with positive TSH receptor antibodies.

Library construction for TCR beta used iRepertoire HTBI primers and Arm-PCR of CDR3 regions. TCRdb passed the multiplex PCR reads through MiXCR, listing each CDR3 protein once. The data show 400,000 to 450,000 distinct CDR3 sequences, about 20% seen once. Specified time point: persistent/refractory GD, antithyroid drugs over 5 years with positive TRAb. Extracted RNA from PBMCs served as the source of the TCR library. General study findings and limits: Persistent Graves' patients showed less TCR diversity than newly diagnosed patients showed. Persistent cases favored TRBV28, TRBJ1-2 and TRBJ2-5.

This clonotype was found once. Its antigen is not identified. The CDR3 extends over 15 amino acids. Germline V gives CDR1 LNHDA, CDR2 SQIVND (reference sequence). The trim removed 5 bases at V and 2 bases at J, leaving 8 bases unmatched. The rearrangement links TRBV19 to TRBJ1-2; 7 bases map to TRBD1. The TCR sequence derives from a female donor with Graves disease. Sample: peripheral blood mononuclear cells (PBMCs), taken when the disease was refractory, from a patient treated with antithyroid drugs. The CDR3 region has the DNA TGTGCCAGTAGTCCGACCAGGGGACAGAACTATGGCTACACCTTC. Protein sequence: CASSPTRGQNYGYTF.